Listed here are 15 T cell receptor beta chains from one sample, sequenced in a study of glioma-infiltrating T cells. The iRepertoire nested amplicon-rescue multiplex PCR amplified TCR alpha and beta CDR3s from RNA. TCRdb reprocessed the multiplex PCR reads via MiXCR and lists one record per CDR3 protein. The data contain under 150,000 distinct CDR3 sequences, around 23% of them singletons. Sequenced sample: glioma tissue, nonneoplastic brain tissue, or PBMCs (not recorded which). These receptors were taken from a human donor with low-grade glioma or glioblastoma, undergoing nonglioma brain surgery, or in good health (not recorded which).

In the case of this clonotype: The germline gene is not matched at one end of the junction; a read error may be the cause. The chain is built from TRBV6-2 or TRBV6-3 and TRBJ1-2; the D gene is possibly TRBD1 (5 bases). Germline lookup yields CDR1 MNHEY and CDR2 SVGEGT. The CDR3 has 14 amino acids. The chain's CDR3 is CAISVGGTYYGYTF. Written as DNA, the CDR3 is TGTGCCATCAGTGTTGGGGGGACCTACTATGGCTACACCTTC.

CDR3 amino acids: CASSHPTLAGGTDTQYF. The CDR3 nucleotides read TGTGCCAGTAGTCACCCAACCCTAGCGGGGGGCACAGATACGCAGTATTTT. This chain links TRBV19 with TRBJ2-3, with TRBD2 matching over 10 bases. The length of the CDR3 is 17 residues. Germline CDR1 reads LNHDA; CDR2 reads SQIVND (reference sequence). J was trimmed by 1 base and V by 5 bases; bases with no gene match: 9.

The V gene is TRBV6-6, the J gene TRBJ2-1; D perhaps matches TRBD2 (5 bases). V lost 2 bases to trimming and J lost 5 bases, with 22 bases between them. Germline V gene data show CDR1 as MNHNY and CDR2 as SVGAGI (reference sequence). CDR3 length equals 18 residues. In DNA, the CDR3 is TGTGCCAGCAGTTACGGGCTCCGCACCCCGGGGTTTAACAATGAGCAGTTCTTC. This gives the protein CASSYGLRTPGFNNEQFF.

V is TRBV2 and J is TRBJ1-6; D not certain. This CDR3 region has 13 residues. Trimming shortened V by 7 bases and J by 5 bases, and 9 bases separated the two germline ends. Germline CDR1 and CDR2: SNHLY and FYNNEI. The chain's CDR3 is CASTRTDNSPLHF. The DNA of the CDR3 is TGTGCCAGCACTCGGACGGATAATTCACCCCTCCACTTT. The full variable domain, completed using reference TRBV2 and TRBJ1-6, is EPEVTQTPSHQVTQMGQEVILRCVPISNHLYFYWYRQILGQKVEFLVSFYNNEISEKSEIFDDQFSVERPDGSNFTLKIRSTKLEDSAMYFCASTRTDNSPLHFGNGTRLTVT.

The chain joins TRBV6-6 to TRBJ2-1; a weak D match, TRBD1 (6 bases). V lost 2 bases and J 1 base, leaving 12 bases between the germline ends. The germline CDR1 and CDR2 sequences are MNHNY and SVGAGI (reference sequence). This CDR3 is 16 amino acids long. CDR3 bases: TGTGCCAGCAGTTACGGACAGTTCCGTTCCTACAATGAGCAGTTCTTC. This translates into CASSYGQFRSYNEQFF.

V gene TRBV3-1 combines with J gene TRBJ1-5; D may be TRBD1 (5 bases). Germline-derived CDR1 and CDR2 are LGHDT and YNNKEL (reference sequence). This CDR3 comprises 15 residues. The germline V and J ends were trimmed by 0 bases and 5 bases, with 11 bases remaining between them. In nucleotides, the CDR3 is TGTGCCAGCAGCCAAGATACAGGCTTATATCAGCCCCAGCATTTT. Translating gives CASSQDTGLYQPQHF.

This clonotype was picked up many times. The V and J genes are TRBV6-6 and TRBJ1-5; D uncertain. V was shortened by 0 bases and J by 3 bases, with 6 bases between the two germline ends. This CDR3 region has 14 residues. Germline V lookup: CDR1 MNHNY, CDR2 SVGAGI (reference sequence). The CDR3 bases are TGTGCCAGCAGTTACTCGGGATACAATCAGCCCCAGCATTTT. Its protein is CASSYSGYNQPQHF.

V usage is TRBV18 and J usage is TRBJ1-1, with D unresolved. V was shortened by 2 bases and J by 4 bases, with 5 bases between the two germline ends. Germline loops: CDR1 KGHSH, CDR2 LQKENI. The CDR3 is 12 amino acids. CDR3 residues: CASSPASTEAFF. The CDR3 DNA is TGTGCCAGCTCACCAGCATCCACTGAAGCTTTCTTT. The variable domain in full, completed from reference TRBV18 and TRBJ1-1, reads NAGVMQNPRHLVRRRGQEARLRCSPMKGHSHVYWYRQLPEEGLKFMVYLQKENIIDESGMPKERFSAEFPKEGPSILRIQQVVRGDSAAYFCASSPASTEAFFGQGTRLTVV.

This chain joins TRBV5-1 and TRBJ2-1; D call uncertain. The germline V and J ends were trimmed by 4 bases and 0 bases, with 14 bases remaining between them. CDR3 length equals 16 residues. Germline lookup yields CDR1 SGHRS and CDR2 YFSETQ. The CDR3 DNA sequence: TGCGCCAGCAGCCCGACCCCTATCCGCTCCTACAATGAGCAGTTCTTC. It specifies CASSPTPIRSYNEQFF.

The rearrangement joins TRBV4-2 to TRBJ1-1, with TRBD1 identical over 11 bases. Germline values: CDR1 LGHNA, CDR2 YNFKEQ. The CDR3 sequence is 16 residues long. V lost 7 bases to trimming and J lost 2 bases; unmatched junction nucleotides: 9. DNA for the CDR3: TGTGCCAGCACCCTCGGGGACAGGGGGTCAAACACTGAAGCTTTCTTT. The encoded protein is CASTLGDRGSNTEAFF.

This clonotype occurred a few times. The V gene is TRBV29-1, the J gene TRBJ2-3; possible D gene TRBD1, 7 bases. The germline V and J ends were trimmed by 8 bases and 4 bases, with 13 bases remaining between them. Germline V gene lookup returns CDR1 SQVTM and CDR2 ANQGSEA. CDR3 size: 12 residues. The CDR3 loop is CSSRRGPDTQYF. DNA of the CDR3: TGCAGCTCCCGGAGGGGGCCAGATACGCAGTATTTT.

This clonotype was detected only a few times. This chain uses TRBV29-1 with TRBJ1-1, with D tentatively TRBD1 (5 bases). The V end was cut by 6 bases, the J end by 4 bases, with 15 bases between. This CDR3 region has 13 residues. Germline V CDR1 and CDR2: SQVTM, ANQGSEA. The CDR3 loop reads CSVASAGGTEAFF. The CDR3 DNA is TGCAGCGTCGCCTCCGCCGGGGGCACTGAAGCTTTCTTT.

The V call is TRBV14, the J call TRBJ1-2; 7 bases fit TRBD1. Germline-derived CDR1 and CDR2 are SGHDN and FVKESK. This CDR3 has 13 amino acids. J gave up 4 bases and V 4 bases, and 3 bases lay outside the gene matches. CDR3 region: CASSRDSPYGYTF. The CDR3 DNA reads as TGTGCCAGCAGCCGGGACAGTCCCTATGGCTACACCTTC.

This clonotype was recorded at least ten times. V and J are TRBV20-1 and TRBJ1-2, with unresolved D. Trimming took 1 base from V and 10 from J, leaving 13 bases between them. This CDR3 comprises 12 residues. Germline values: CDR1 DFQATT, CDR2 SNEGSKA (reference sequence). The chain's CDR3 is CSARVDRGTYTF. DNA of the CDR3: TGCAGTGCTAGAGTGGACCGGGGAACCTACACCTTC.

This clonotype has a count of ten or more. The J gene is TRBJ2-3, the V gene TRBV6-1; D is unresolved. Germline V CDR1 and CDR2: MNHNS, SASEGT. CDR3 length equals 11 residues. The V gene lost 6 bases and the J gene lost 6 bases, with 7 bases spanning the gap. For the CDR3, the DNA is TGTGCCAGCAGCGTTCGGGATACGCAGTATTTT. Translating gives CASSVRDTQYF.